This passage covers 14 T cell receptor beta chains from one sample sequenced in a study of identical twins. MiXCR, run by TCRdb on the 5' RACE reads, gives a single entry per CDR3 protein. The table has 410,000 or so distinct CDR3 sequences, around a sixth seen once; the top ten hold around 10%. Specimen: naive T cells sorted from blood. The receptors here all came from a man aged 50 or older in good health.

A remark on this clonotype: One base away lies a much larger clone, so this may be a sequencing read error. The chain links TRBV20-1 to TRBJ2-5; 9 bases map to TRBD2. From germline, CDR1 is DFQATT and CDR2 SNEGSKA (reference sequence). The CDR3 covers 15 residues. CDR3: CSARRASGDQATQYF. The CDR3 DNA follows: TGCAGTGCTAGAAGGGCTAGCGGGGACCAAGCGACCCAGTACTTC.

V is TRBV2 and J is TRBJ2-7; 7 nucleotides match TRBD1. V gave up 8 bases and J gave up 9 bases; unmatched junction bases: 7. There are 11 residues in the CDR3. Germline values: CDR1 SNHLY, CDR2 FYNNEI. CDR3 in DNA: TGTGCCAGCCACAGGGGAAAGGGGCAGTACTTC. This encodes CASHRGKGQYF.

This clonotype was seen ten or more times. V usage is TRBV12-3 or TRBV12-4 and J usage is TRBJ2-3; no clear D gene. The CDR3 is made up of 13 amino acids. V was cut by 7 bases and J by 5 bases, with 13 bases left in between. In DNA, the CDR3 is TGTGCCAGCATTCCAATGGGCATAGATACGCAGTATTTT. Translation: CASIPMGIDTQYF.

The chain links TRBV7-3 to TRBJ2-1; TRBD2 aligns across 11 bases. Trimming at V came to 4 bases and at J to 8 bases, leaving 10 bases not matched to a gene. CDR1 and CDR2 from the germline V gene are SGHTA and FQGTGA. The CDR3 consists of 16 residues. CDR3 residues: CASSSIPGLAADEQFF. The CDR3 bases are TGTGCCAGCAGCTCCATTCCGGGACTAGCGGCGGATGAGCAGTTCTTC. Full variable domain (rest looked up from reference TRBV7-3 and TRBJ2-1): GAGVSQTPSNKVTEKGKYVELRCDPISGHTALYWYRQSLGQGPEFLIYFQGTGAADDSGLPNDRFFAVRPEGSVSTLKIQRTERGDSAVYLCASSSIPGLAADEQFFGPGTRLTVL.

The sample holds many counts of this clonotype. J is TRBJ1-1 and V is TRBV18, with D perhaps TRBD1 (5 bases). Germline CDR1 reads KGHSH; CDR2 reads LQKENI. Trimming pared 0 bases from V and 8 bases from J, leaving 10 bases between. The CDR3 runs to 13 residues. The CDR3 nucleotides read TGTGCCAGCTCACCACCTGGCCGGGGCGAAGCTTTCTTT. Translated: CASSPPGRGEAFF.

This chain links TRBV5-1 with TRBJ2-1, with 8 bases fitting TRBD2. Germline-derived CDR1 and CDR2 are SGHRS and YFSETQ. J gave up 6 bases and V 4 bases, and 6 bases lay outside the gene matches. There are 14 residues in the CDR3. CDR3 nucleotides: TGCGCCAGCAGCCGAAAGACTAGCGTCAATGAGCAGTTCTTC. Translated, it gives CASSRKTSVNEQFF.

This clonotype was detected ten times or more. V gene TRBV7-8 combines with J gene TRBJ2-5; the D is unclear. Germline-derived CDR1 and CDR2 are SGHVS and FQNEAQ. This CDR3 is built from 16 residues. The ends were cut back, 0 bases at V and 4 bases at J, with 15 bases in the middle. The CDR3 here is CASSLARSFPPETQYF. The CDR3 DNA sequence: TGTGCCAGCAGCTTAGCCCGGAGTTTCCCCCCAGAGACCCAGTACTTC.

This clonotype was observed at least ten times. At one of its ends the junction is not consistent with the germline gene, which may arise from a read error. This chain links TRBV14 with TRBJ1-2, with TRBD1 matching 8 bases. The CDR3 consists of 11 residues. The germline CDR1 and CDR2 sequences are SGHDN and FVKESK. Here the CDR3 reads CASSHGTGAFF. The CDR3 DNA follows: TGTGCCAGCAGCCACGGGACAGGCGCCTTCTTC.

This clonotype was detected a few times. The chain links TRBV9 to TRBJ2-3; D is unclear. Trimming took off 0 bases at V and 1 base at J, with 12 bases between the two ends. CDR1 is SGDLS, CDR2 YYNGEE, per germline. This CDR3 has 16 amino acids. For the CDR3, the DNA is TGTGCCAGCAGCGTAGGTCCCCGACCTGGCACAGATACGCAGTATTTT. This sequence encodes CASSVGPRPGTDTQYF.

This clonotype was observed many times. The chain combines TRBV23-1 with TRBJ2-1, with TRBD1 identical over 9 bases. TRBV23-1 is an ORF; its function is uncertain. The CDR3 totals 14 residues. J was trimmed by 9 bases and V by 9 bases; bases with no gene match: 12. The CDR3, as DNA: TGCGCCAGGCCGGGACAGGGTGTTATCGGTGAGCAGTTCTTC. Protein product: CARPGQGVIGEQFF.

This clonotype was found a few times. The chain links TRBV28 to TRBJ1-5; no definite D call. Germline V gene sequence: CDR1 MDHEN, CDR2 SYDVKM. This CDR3 is built from 15 residues. With 5 bases removed from V and 0 bases from J, the gap between germline ends came to 11 bases. CDR3 in amino acids: CASSVLLGSNQPQHF. Written as DNA, the CDR3 is TGTGCCAGCAGTGTTCTATTAGGTAGCAATCAGCCCCAGCATTTT.

The chain links TRBV7-9 to TRBJ2-5; D ambiguous. CDR3 length: 13 amino acids. CDR1 and CDR2 from the germline V gene are SEHNR and FQNEAQ (reference sequence). Trimming left V 0 bases short and J 4 bases short, with 6 bases between. In nucleotides, the CDR3 is TGTGCCAGCAGCTTAGCAGGACCAGAGACCCAGTACTTC. It is translated as CASSLAGPETQYF.

Comment on this clonotype: This may be a read error: a much more frequent sequence differs by one nucleotide. The rearrangement joins TRBV6-5 to TRBJ2-1; no reliable D call. Looked up from germline, CDR1 is MNHEY and CDR2 is SVGAGI. The CDR3 covers 12 residues. DNA for the CDR3: TGTGCCAGCAGTCACTTATACAATGGGCAGTTCTTC. Its protein product is CASSHLYNGQFF.

This clonotype was seen repeatedly, ten times or more. This chain joins TRBV7-2 and TRBJ2-1, with 7 bases lining up with TRBD1. After removal of 1 base from V and 9 bases from J, the junction contained 9 bases not matched to a gene. CDR1 is SGHTA and CDR2 is FQGNSA in the germline V gene. The CDR3 has 15 amino acids. This CDR3 is CASSLGRAGGLEQFF. The CDR3 DNA follows: TGTGCCAGCAGCTTAGGCCGGGCAGGGGGTCTTGAGCAGTTCTTC.